This passage covers 32 T cell receptor beta chains from one sample sequenced in a study of multiple sclerosis patients with progressive multifocal leukoencephalopathy. Stated time point: before natalizumab initiation. TCRdb keeps only in-frame clones here, not all; method: immunoSEQ multiplex PCR. The sample yields more than 30,000 clones, around 91% seen once. Sequencing used PBMCs. These receptors came from a human donor with multiple sclerosis.

This rearrangement joins TRBV20-1 to TRBJ2-1; D is perhaps TRBD2 (5 bases). The V end lost 6 bases, the J end lost 9 bases, and 9 bases lay between the germline ends. Per germline, CDR1 DFQATT and CDR2 SNEGSKA (reference sequence). The CDR3 is 10 residues long. As DNA, the CDR3 is TGCAGTGCCGGACTTCTTGAGCAGTTCTTC. Translating it yields CSAGLLEQFF.

The gene calls are TRBV19 and TRBJ1-3, with no clear D. This CDR3 contains 15 residues. Trimming removed 6 bases at V and 3 bases at J, with 15 bases between. Germline CDR1 is LNHDA and CDR2 is SQIVND (reference sequence). DNA for the CDR3: TGTGCCAGTAGGGACGAAGCCAGTATTGGAAACACCATATATTTT. Amino acid sequence: CASRDEASIGNTIYF.

J is TRBJ1-4 and V is TRBV7-2, with D uncertain. Germline lookup yields CDR1 SGHTA and CDR2 FQGNSA. The CDR3 contains 14 residues. V lost 1 base to trimming and J lost 8 bases, with 11 bases between them. This chain's CDR3 is CASSLVKGLEKLFF. DNA for the CDR3: TGTGCCAGCAGCTTAGTCAAGGGATTAGAAAAACTGTTTTTT.

The chain is built from TRBV5-4 and TRBJ2-5; 10 bases align to TRBD2. Per the germline V gene, CDR1 is SGHNT and CDR2 is YYREEE (reference sequence). The ends lost 4 bases at V and 4 bases at J; junction bases unmatched: 10. CDR3 length equals 16 residues. DNA for the CDR3: TGTGCCAGCAGCGCCGCCCAGCGGGAGGGCGGAGAGACCCAGTACTTC. Translated, it gives CASSAAQREGGETQYF.

CDR3: CASRDRGGGYTF. CDR3 DNA sequence: TGTGCCTCACGGGACAGGGGTGGTGGCTACACCTTC. This chain connects TRBV6-1 to TRBJ1-2; 10 positions match TRBD1. Germline loops: CDR1 MNHNS, CDR2 SASEGT. There are 12 residues in the CDR3. Trimming removed 11 bases from V and 7 bases from J; junction bases left unmatched: 7.

This chain joins TRBV7-2 and TRBJ1-4; D uncertain. This CDR3 is built from 15 residues. V lost 5 bases and J 0 bases, leaving 10 bases between the germline ends. CDR1 is SGHTA and CDR2 is FQGNSA in the germline V gene. This chain's CDR3 is CASSRVSATNEKLFF. Written as DNA, the CDR3 is TGTGCCAGCAGCCGCGTTTCCGCAACTAATGAAAAACTGTTTTTT. The variable domain in full, with the rest retrieved from reference TRBV7-2 and TRBJ1-4, is GAGVSQSPSNKVTEKGKDVELRCDPISGHTALYWYRQSLGQGLEFLIYFQGNSAPDKSGLPSDRFSAERTGGSVSTLTIQRTQQEDSAVYLCASSRVSATNEKLFFGSGTQLSVL.

This clone came up once. This sequence joins TRBV6-1 and TRBJ1-1, with D tentatively TRBD1 (5 bases). CDR1 is MNHNS, CDR2 SASEGT, per germline. Trimming cost V 2 bases and J 0 bases, with 13 bases left between them. This CDR3 contains 16 residues. The CDR3 protein is CASSEWGGELNTEAFF. DNA for the CDR3: TGTGCCAGCAGTGAATGGGGGGGGGAACTGAACACTGAAGCTTTCTTT.

The chain carries TRBV19 and TRBJ1-5; the match to TRBD1 covers 11 bases. The CDR3 loop spans 16 amino acids. With 4 bases clipped from V and 9 bases from J, the junction kept 11 bases outside the gene matches. Germline CDR1 and CDR2: LNHDA and SQIVND (reference sequence). The DNA of the CDR3 is TGTGCCAGTAGTACTACCGGGACAGGGGGTTTCACGCCCCAGCATTTT. Protein: CASSTTGTGGFTPQHF.

The chain couples TRBV4-1 to TRBJ1-1, with 7 bases lining up with TRBD1. The junction had 13 bases not matched to a gene; V was cut back by 2 bases and J by 4 bases. This CDR3 region has 17 residues. Germline CDR1 and CDR2: MGHRA and YSYEKL. The CDR3 here is CASSQKGGGQRSTEAFF. CDR3 nucleotide sequence: TGCGCCAGCAGCCAAAAGGGGGGGGGACAGAGAAGCACTGAAGCTTTCTTT.

The genes are TRBV5-1 and TRBJ1-4, with D perhaps matching TRBD1 (6 bases). V gave up 4 bases and J gave up 2 bases, with 12 bases separating them. The CDR3 loop spans 15 amino acids. Looked up from germline, CDR1 is SGHRS and CDR2 is YFSETQ. For the CDR3, the DNA is TGCGCCAGCAGCCAATCAACAGGGACTAATGAAAAACTGTTTTTT. Translated: CASSQSTGTNEKLFF.

The chain joins TRBV28 to TRBJ1-2; D gene uncertain. Germline V gene sequence: CDR1 MDHEN, CDR2 SYDVKM. The CDR3 length is 15 residues. Trimming pared 2 bases from V and 1 base from J, leaving 11 bases between. DNA for the CDR3: TGTGCCAGCAGTTTAGGCAGCTTTTATAACTATGGCTACACCTTC. It specifies CASSLGSFYNYGYTF.

This clone has just a few counts. The CDR3 protein is CASSPRLTETYEQYF. CDR3 DNA: TGTGCCAGCTCACCACGGCTAACAGAGACCTACGAGCAGTACTTC. The V and J genes are TRBV18 and TRBJ2-7, with unresolved D. The CDR3 is made up of 15 amino acids. The V gene lost 1 base and the J gene lost 2 bases, with 12 bases spanning the gap. In germline, CDR1 is KGHSH, CDR2 LQKENI. The variable domain in full, completed from reference TRBV18 and TRBJ2-7, reads NAGVMQNPRHLVRRRGQEARLRCSPMKGHSHVYWYRQLPEEGLKFMVYLQKENIIDESGMPKERFSAEFPKEGPSILRIQQVVRGDSAAYFCASSPRLTETYEQYFGPGTRLTVT.

The V gene is TRBV29-1, the J gene TRBJ1-2, with D possibly TRBD1 on 5 matching bases. Germline V gene lookup returns CDR1 SQVTM and CDR2 ANQGSEA. The CDR3 runs 14 residues. V dropped 7 bases and J dropped 3 bases, with 18 bases sitting between them. CDR3 bases: TGCAGCGCCAAAACAGGCGTAAATGACTATGGCTACACCTTC. This translates into CSAKTGVNDYGYTF.

The chain combines TRBV5-1 with TRBJ1-1, with a possible D match to TRBD1 (5 bases). The V end lost 1 base, the J end lost 3 bases, and 10 bases lay between the germline ends. The germline CDR1 and CDR2 sequences are SGHRS and YFSETQ. CDR3 length: 14 residues. The DNA for the CDR3 is TGCGCCAGCAGCTTGCAGGGCTTGGACACTGAAGCTTTCTTT. It translates to CASSLQGLDTEAFF.

This chain connects TRBV6-5 to TRBJ2-1, with D unclear. Trimming stripped 4 bases from V and 6 bases from J, with 10 bases between. There are 13 residues in the CDR3. The V gene's germline CDR1 is MNHEY and CDR2 SVGAGI. For the CDR3, the DNA is TGTGCCAGCAGTTGGGCATACCTCAATGAGCAGTTCTTC. Its protein product is CASSWAYLNEQFF.

This clone came up once. This chain links TRBV19 with TRBJ2-2; D not certain. CDR1 is LNHDA, CDR2 SQIVND, per germline (reference sequence). CDR3 size: 13 residues. V was pared by 6 bases and J by 5 bases, with 10 bases between. DNA of the CDR3: TGTGCCAGTAGCGTCACCGGGACCGGGGAGCTGTTTTTT. It encodes CASSVTGTGELFF.

The CDR3, as DNA: TGTGCCAGCAGCAGGAGCGGGAGATCCTACAATGAGCAGTTCTTC. It specifies CASSRSGRSYNEQFF. The chain couples TRBV11-2 to TRBJ2-1; 8 bases match TRBD2. Germline V gene lookup returns CDR1 SGHAT and CDR2 FQNNGV. This CDR3 is built from 15 residues. J was trimmed by 1 base and V by 5 bases; bases with no gene match: 4.

This clone was seen once. The V and J genes are TRBV29-1 and TRBJ1-1; TRBD1 might be the D (6 bases). The V end was cut by 6 bases, the J end by 2 bases, with 19 bases between. Germline V gives CDR1 SQVTM, CDR2 ANQGSEA. This CDR3 has 15 amino acids. CDR3 nucleotide sequence: TGCAGCGTCGTACCTCAACAGGGCACTAACACTGAAGCTTTCTTT. Its protein product is CSVVPQQGTNTEAFF.

The chain joins TRBV12-5 to TRBJ2-1; the match to TRBD2 covers 10 bases. The CDR3 covers 15 residues. V was pared by 7 bases and J by 7 bases, with 10 bases of the junction left unmatched. Germline V CDR1 and CDR2: LGHNT, FRNRAP. CDR3 nucleotides: TGTGCTAGTGTTTGGGCTAGCGGGAGTCGGAATGAGCAGTTCTTC. This translates into CASVWASGSRNEQFF.

The chain combines TRBV21-1 with TRBJ2-7; TRBD1, the table's D call, was not compared with the DNA. TRBV21-1 is a pseudogene. This CDR3 comprises 13 residues. In nucleotides, the CDR3 is TGTGCCAGCAGCAATTTGGGCTCCCGGGAGCAGTACTTC. This sequence encodes CASSNLGSREQYF.

V and J are TRBV5-1 and TRBJ2-7; 7 nucleotides agree with TRBD2. V gave up 5 bases and J gave up 6 bases; unmatched junction bases: 11. CDR1 and CDR2 (germline): SGHRS, YFSETQ. The CDR3 has 14 residues. CDR3 in amino acids: CASRGTTTALEQYF. The CDR3 bases are TGCGCCAGCAGAGGGACTACTACCGCTCTCGAGCAGTACTTC. Supplemented by reference TRBV5-1 and TRBJ2-7, the full variable domain reads KAGVTQTPRYLIKTRGQQVTLSCSPISGHRSVSWYQQTPGQGLQFLFEYFSETQRNKGNFPGRFSGRQFSNSRSEMNVSTLELGDSALYLCASRGTTTALEQYFGPGTRLTVT.

The chain employs TRBV7-6 and TRBJ2-1, with D hard to call. Germline assignment: CDR1 SGHVS and CDR2 FNYEAQ. Trimming took off 1 base at V and 4 bases at J, with 11 bases between the two ends. CDR3 length: 15 residues. This chain's CDR3 is CASSLELGSYNEQFF. In nucleotides, the CDR3 is TGTGCCAGCAGCTTAGAGCTCGGCAGTTACAATGAGCAGTTCTTC.

A single count supports this clone. The chain uses TRBV13 and TRBJ2-5; D remains ambiguous. The J call may be wrong; the DNA end is better matched by TRBJ2-7. The CDR3 runs to 13 residues. Per the germline V gene, CDR1 is PRHDT and CDR2 is FYEKMQ (reference sequence). The CDR3 spells CASSSKNTREQYF. In DNA, the CDR3 is TGTGCCAGCAGCTCTAAGAATACGCGCGAGCAGTACTTC.

The gene calls are TRBV5-1 and TRBJ1-1; D gene uncertain. The CDR3 has 13 amino acids. The V gene's germline CDR1 is SGHRS and CDR2 YFSETQ. The V end was cut by 1 base, the J end by 8 bases, with 12 bases between. The CDR3, as DNA: TGCGCCAGCAGCTTGTGGATAGGTGACGAAGCTTTCTTT. Its translation is CASSLWIGDEAFF.

The gene calls are TRBV27 and TRBJ1-6, with TRBD1 matching over 8 bases. Germline values: CDR1 MNHEY, CDR2 SMNVEV (reference sequence). The V segment lost 6 bases and the J segment 9 bases; nucleotides outside the gene matches: 4. CDR3 size: 13 residues. This CDR3 is CASRGQGGSPLHF. As DNA, the CDR3 is TGTGCCAGCAGAGGACAGGGCGGTTCACCCCTCCACTTT.

J is TRBJ1-1 and V is TRBV14, with D possibly being TRBD1 (5 bases). This CDR3 spans 11 amino acids. The germline V and J ends were trimmed by 8 bases and 4 bases, with 8 bases remaining between them. CDR1 is SGHDN and CDR2 is FVKESK in the germline V gene. CDR3 protein: CASRGPTEAFF. The CDR3 DNA is TGTGCCAGCCGGGGCCCCACTGAAGCTTTCTTT.

Comments on this clone: This sample also contains other DNA sequences that code for the same CDR3. CDR3 amino acids: CASSLGGSGNTIYF. Written as DNA, the CDR3 is TGTGCCAGCAGTTTGGGGGGTTCTGGAAACACCATATATTTT. This sequence joins TRBV28 and TRBJ1-3, with D tentatively TRBD1 (5 bases). The germline V gene encodes CDR1 MDHEN and CDR2 SYDVKM. The CDR3 has 14 residues. V dropped 3 bases and J dropped 1 base, with 7 bases sitting between them.

The V gene is TRBV6-6, the J gene TRBJ1-1, with 8 nucleotides matching TRBD1. V lost 2 bases, J lost 5 bases, and 10 bases stayed unmatched. Germline V CDR1 and CDR2: MNHNY, SVGAGI (reference sequence). The CDR3 is 16 amino acids. The CDR3: CASSYGAGGSRTEAFF. In DNA, the CDR3 is TGTGCCAGCAGTTACGGGGCAGGGGGCTCGCGAACTGAAGCTTTCTTT.

A single count supports this clone. The conserved phenylalanine or tryptophan normally closing the CDR3 is absent here, so this likely arose from a read error. This sequence joins TRBV9 and TRBJ2-7; no reliable D call. V lost 0 bases, J lost 7 bases, and 8 bases lay in between. The CDR3 totals 12 residues. Germline V gene lookup returns CDR1 SGDLS and CDR2 YYNGEE. For the CDR3, the DNA is TGTGCCAGCAGCGTAGGCCAAGGAGAGCAGTACCTC. It encodes CASSVGQGEQYL.

This chain links TRBV23-1 with TRBJ2-7, with TRBD1 matching 7 bases. TRBV23-1 is placed among ORFs of uncertain function. The CDR3 is 16 residues long. The ends lost 7 bases at V and 4 bases at J; junction bases unmatched: 16. CDR3 protein: CASTQHRDRVGYEQYF. Written as DNA, the CDR3 is TGCGCCAGCACCCAACACCGTGACAGGGTCGGGTACGAGCAGTACTTC.

The V call is TRBV14, the J call TRBJ1-5; the match to TRBD1 covers 8 bases. The CDR3 totals 18 residues. The V and J ends lost 0 bases and 3 bases, in that order; junction bases with no gene match: 10. Per germline, CDR1 SGHDN and CDR2 FVKESK. The CDR3 spells CASSQDYPGTGFNQPQHF. The CDR3 coding sequence is TGTGCCAGCAGCCAAGACTACCCCGGGACAGGCTTCAATCAGCCCCAGCATTTT.

V is TRBV7-8 and J is TRBJ2-5; TRBD2 might be the D (6 bases). The better agreement between TRBJ2-7 and the DNA end casts doubt on the J call. Germline loops: CDR1 SGHVS, CDR2 FQNEAQ. The CDR3 contains 12 residues. CDR3 bases: TGTGCCAGCAACGGGGGATGGACCGAGCAGTACTTC. Amino acids: CASNGGWTEQYF.